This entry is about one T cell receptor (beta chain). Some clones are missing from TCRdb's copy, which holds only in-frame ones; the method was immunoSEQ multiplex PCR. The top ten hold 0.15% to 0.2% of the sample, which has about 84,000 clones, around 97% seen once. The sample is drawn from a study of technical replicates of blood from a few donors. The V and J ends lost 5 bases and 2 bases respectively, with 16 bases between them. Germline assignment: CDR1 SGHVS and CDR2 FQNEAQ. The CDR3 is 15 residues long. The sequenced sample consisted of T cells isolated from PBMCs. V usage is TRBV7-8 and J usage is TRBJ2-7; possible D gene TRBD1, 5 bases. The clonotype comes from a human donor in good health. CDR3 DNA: TGTGCCAGCAGCCCCCTTAGGGGCGGAGCCTACGAGCAGTACTTC. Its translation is CASSPLRGGAYEQYF.